The table lists the clone carrying this T cell receptor beta chain with many counts. This entry is derived from a study of T cells in Graves' hyperthyroidism and ophthalmopathy. Amplification targeted TCR beta CDR3 regions from RNA transcripts. The HTBI primer set drove a first-round RT-PCR of the TCR CDR3. TCRdb fed the multiplex PCR reads into MiXCR, producing one record per CDR3 protein. Here the sample spans fewer than 550,000 distinct CDR3 sequences, about 24% being singletons. V dropped 8 bases and J dropped 1 base, with 12 bases sitting between them. The germline CDR1 and CDR2 sequences are SGHTA and FQGNSA. The CDR3 spans 14 residues.

The chain employs TRBV7-2 and TRBJ1-5; D gene unclear. Material for sequencing was blood. This clonotype originated in a woman aged 25 to 39 with Graves' ophthalmopathy. CDR3 nucleotides: TGTGCCAGCGACCTCATGGGGAGCAATCAGCCCCAGCATTTT. It translates to CASDLMGSNQPQHF.